Sequencing of this TCR beta chain was carried out in a study of shared clonotypes between healthy human individuals. Study-wide results and caveats: Though the depth was large, rarefaction showed that sorted-subset sequencing was incomplete. It was observed that roughly 5.4% of naive CD4 clonotypes were shared across several donors. Memory subsets had estimated richness that was generally smaller than that of naive subsets.

Genomic DNA per cell subset filled all wells of several immunoSEQ plates. The table came from immunoSEQ multiplex PCR; TCRdb's copy has only in-frame clones and leaves some out. Of about 820,000 clones in the sample, around 93% are singletons; the top ten hold under 30%. CD45RO-negative, CCR7-positively selected cells formed the naive CD8 fraction, excluding terminally differentiated effector memory CD45RA+ cells. In the case of this clone: Its matching antigen is unknown.

The V and J ends lost 1 base and 3 bases respectively, with 20 bases between them. The CDR3 is 18 residues long. Germline V gives CDR1 LNHNV, CDR2 YYDKDF (reference sequence). The origin of this receptor is a man aged 25 to 40 in good health. V is TRBV15 and J is TRBJ2-3; D might be TRBD1 (6 bases). The sample taken for sequencing was naive CD8+ T cells sorted from blood. The CDR3 DNA follows: TGTGCCACCAGCAGAGTCCGGGACACTACCCTTGATACAGATACGCAGTATTTT. Amino acids: CATSRVRDTTLDTDTQYF.